The 28 T cell receptor beta chains in this list originate from one sample, sequenced in a study of blood T cells in healthy people across ages. Combining a sample-barcoded 5' primer with a J-beta primer mix, a second PCR ran for roughly 6 to 11 cycles. TCRdb re-derived calls from the 5' RACE reads in MiXCR, one entry per CDR3 protein. This table has 750,000 to 1,000,000 distinct CDR3 sequences, around 29% appearing once. The data also belong to a second study, concerning T cells of mothers and their children.

Sequencing was performed on blood. Receptors were obtained from a woman between 40 and 50 years old in good health.

This clonotype appeared a few times. This sequence joins TRBV28 and TRBJ1-2; no firm D call. Trimming cost V 2 bases and J 8 bases, with 12 bases left between them. Germline CDR1 reads MDHEN; CDR2 reads SYDVKM. The CDR3 is 13 amino acids. This CDR3 is CASSLPGLGGYTF. For the CDR3, the DNA is TGTGCCAGCAGTTTACCGGGATTAGGGGGCTACACCTTC.

This clonotype has only a few counts. The J gene is TRBJ2-1, the V gene TRBV10-3; 10 nucleotides match TRBD2. The V segment lost 6 bases and the J segment 5 bases; nucleotides outside the gene matches: 7. The CDR3 runs to 15 residues. Germline V gene sequence: CDR1 ENHRY, CDR2 SYGVKD. Written as DNA, the CDR3 is TGTGCCATCAGGAATCGTAGCGGGGGGAACAATGAGCAGTTCTTC. This translates into CAIRNRSGGNNEQFF.

The chain employs TRBV7-6 and TRBJ2-7; 8 nucleotides align to TRBD1. V shed 1 base and J 6 bases; nucleotides not matched to a gene: 5. The CDR3 extends over 14 amino acids. The germline CDR1 and CDR2 sequences are SGHVS and FNYEAQ. The CDR3 DNA follows: TGTGCCAGCAGCTTAGAAGCGACAGGGGCCGAGCAGTACTTC. It encodes CASSLEATGAEQYF.

This clonotype was seen only a few times. This rearrangement joins TRBV19 to TRBJ2-3; D is unresolved. Germline loops: CDR1 LNHDA, CDR2 SQIVND (reference sequence). This CDR3 spans 15 amino acids. Trimming shortened V by 6 bases and J by 1 base, and 14 bases separated the two germline ends. The CDR3 region has the DNA TGTGCCAGTAGGTTGGAAGTACCTCGCACAGATACGCAGTATTTT. Its protein product is CASRLEVPRTDTQYF.

The J gene is TRBJ1-1, the V gene TRBV12-3 or TRBV12-4, with D possibly TRBD1 on 5 matching bases. V was shortened by 5 bases and J by 0 bases, with 13 bases between the two germline ends. This CDR3 comprises 15 residues. The CDR3 nucleotides are TGTGCCAGCAGTCTCCGGGACTTGATGAACACTGAAGCTTTCTTT. The encoded protein is CASSLRDLMNTEAFF.

This clonotype was picked up one time. J is TRBJ1-5 and V is TRBV5-1; the D gene is possibly TRBD1 (5 bases). From germline, CDR1 is SGHRS and CDR2 YFSETQ. This CDR3 has 14 amino acids. V lost 4 bases, J lost 6 bases, and 14 bases lay in between. This CDR3 reads CASSRRGGSQPQHF. The CDR3, as DNA: TGCGCCAGCAGCCGGCGGGGGGGGAGTCAGCCCCAGCATTTT.

The chain combines TRBV30 with TRBJ2-1; D not certain. This CDR3 is 13 amino acids long. Trimming took 0 bases from V and 8 from J, leaving 11 bases between them. The germline V gene has CDR1 GTSNPN and CDR2 SVGIG (reference sequence). CDR3 loop: CAWSVEYRDEQFF. The CDR3 DNA reads TGTGCCTGGAGTGTAGAATATAGGGATGAGCAGTTCTTC.

This clonotype was counted a few times. A clone one base away is much larger, so this may be a read error. The gene calls are TRBV6-1 and TRBJ2-4; D is unresolved. The germline V gene encodes CDR1 MNHNS and CDR2 SASEGT. This CDR3 spans 14 amino acids. The ends were cut back, 11 bases at V and 0 bases at J, with 14 bases in the middle. This CDR3 reads CAGRNSIAKNIQYF. CDR3 in DNA: TGTGCCGGCCGAAACAGCATAGCCAAAAACATTCAGTACTTC.

In its sample, this clonotype was seen a few times. V is TRBV5-1 and J is TRBJ2-1, with D perhaps given as TRBD1 or TRBD2 (5 bases each). V was cut by 1 base and J by 8 bases, with 16 bases left in between. Germline lookup yields CDR1 SGHRS and CDR2 YFSETQ. This CDR3 is 15 amino acids long. Written as DNA, the CDR3 is TGCGCCAGCAGCTTGTCCGATGGGACGGTCCATGAGCAGTTCTTC. Residues: CASSLSDGTVHEQFF.

The chain uses TRBV9 and TRBJ1-2, with D unresolved. V lost 0 bases and J lost 5, with 11 bases in between. The CDR3 extends over 14 amino acids. Germline-derived CDR1 and CDR2 are SGDLS and YYNGEE. This CDR3 reads CASSVGGDTYGYTF. The CDR3 DNA reads as TGTGCCAGCAGCGTAGGTGGAGATACATATGGCTACACCTTC.

This clonotype was observed many times. The gene calls are TRBV6-5 and TRBJ1-2, with D hard to call. CDR3 length: 13 amino acids. V shed 2 bases and J shed 0 bases, with 4 bases lying between them. In germline, CDR1 is MNHEY, CDR2 SVGAGI. DNA for the CDR3: TGTGCCAGCAGTTACGGGCCTAACTATGGCTACACCTTC. The encoded protein is CASSYGPNYGYTF.

The rearrangement joins TRBV2 to TRBJ2-5, with D possibly matching TRBD2 (6 bases). The DNA end lines up better with TRBJ2-1; the J call may be wrong. The CDR3 runs to 16 residues. Looked up from germline, CDR1 is SNHLY and CDR2 is FYNNEI. The chain's CDR3 is CASSEREVGRKETQFF. CDR3 in DNA: TGTGCCAGCAGTGAAAGGGAGGTCGGAAGAAAGGAGACCCAGTTCTTC.

J is TRBJ2-3 and V is TRBV20-1, with 9 bases that match TRBD2. The ends lost 6 bases at V and 0 bases at J; junction bases unmatched: 7. CDR3 length: 15 amino acids. Germline CDR1 reads DFQATT; CDR2 reads SNEGSKA (reference sequence). The CDR3 DNA sequence: TGCAGTGCGAGCCCCCTAGCGGGGAGCACAGATACGCAGTATTTT. This translates into CSASPLAGSTDTQYF.

The CDR3 reads CASSQDSSWGNEQFF. The CDR3 bases are TGCGCCAGCAGCCAAGATTCTTCGTGGGGGAATGAGCAGTTCTTC. The J gene is TRBJ2-1, the V gene TRBV4-1; D could derive from TRBD1 or TRBD2 (5 bases each). CDR3 length: 15 amino acids. V dropped 0 bases and J dropped 7 bases, with 13 bases sitting between them. CDR1 and CDR2 from the germline V gene are MGHRA and YSYEKL.

This clonotype has ten or more counts. The rearrangement uses TRBV28 and TRBJ2-7; D assignment may be TRBD1 or TRBD2 (5 bases each). Trimming left V 6 bases short and J 1 base short, with 22 bases between. This CDR3 has 17 residues. Germline CDR1 MDHEN, CDR2 SYDVKM. The CDR3 DNA is TGTGCCAGCAGCGTACAGGCGGGCGCGGTCCCTTCCTACGAGCAGTACTTC. This translates into CASSVQAGAVPSYEQYF.

This clonotype appeared a single time. The chain links TRBV5-1 to TRBJ2-1; D is unresolved. Per germline, CDR1 SGHRS and CDR2 YFSETQ. The CDR3 is 14 amino acids. Trimming removed 3 bases at V and 7 bases at J, with 14 bases between. CDR3 loop: CASSWSGIGNEQFF. CDR3 in DNA: TGCGCCAGCAGCTGGTCTGGCATAGGAAATGAGCAGTTCTTC.

The chain couples TRBV15 to TRBJ2-2, with D perhaps matching TRBD2 (6 bases). Germline V lookup: CDR1 LNHNV, CDR2 YYDKDF (reference sequence). With 1 base removed from V and 0 bases from J, the gap between germline ends came to 15 bases. The CDR3 sequence is 18 residues long. This chain's CDR3 is CATSRGFGAGTNTGELFF. The CDR3 DNA sequence: TGTGCCACCAGCAGAGGATTCGGGGCGGGGACGAACACCGGGGAGCTGTTTTTT.

This chain links TRBV12-3 or TRBV12-4 with TRBJ2-4, with D unclear. The DNA end is a closer match to TRBJ2-5, so the J assignment may be wrong. The CDR3 has 13 amino acids. DNA for the CDR3: TGTGCCAGCAGTTTTGCGTTAGAAGAGACCCAGTACTTC. Translated, it gives CASSFALEETQYF.

The gene calls are TRBV7-9 and TRBJ1-6; 8 nucleotides line up with TRBD1. V shed 4 bases, J shed 5 bases, and the junction held 4 bases outside the gene matches. Germline V gene sequence: CDR1 SEHNR, CDR2 FQNEAQ (reference sequence). The CDR3 loop spans 15 amino acids. The CDR3 spells CASSSDRVDNSPLHF. CDR3 DNA: TGTGCCAGCAGCTCGGACAGGGTGGATAATTCACCCCTCCACTTT.

The CDR3 here is CSARTGESRANTEAFF. In nucleotides, the CDR3 is TGCAGTGCTAGGACAGGGGAGAGCAGGGCGAACACTGAAGCTTTCTTT. The V and J genes are TRBV20-1 and TRBJ1-1; 8 positions match TRBD1. Trimming removed 3 bases from V and 1 base from J; junction bases left unmatched: 10. Germline V lookup: CDR1 DFQATT, CDR2 SNEGSKA (reference sequence). This CDR3 has 16 amino acids.

This clonotype was counted a few times. This sequence joins TRBV7-2 and TRBJ2-7, with 7 bases fitting TRBD1. Germline values: CDR1 SGHTA, CDR2 FQGNSA. V shed 6 bases, J shed 7 bases, and the junction held 6 bases outside the gene matches. CDR3 length: 12 amino acids. The CDR3 DNA sequence: TGTGCCAGCAGGTGGACAGGCGGGGAGCAGTACTTC. Its protein product is CASRWTGGEQYF.

For this clonotype: At one boundary the junction diverges from the germline segment, which might be a read error. The J gene is TRBJ1-2, the V gene TRBV29-1; D is unresolved. The CDR3 sequence is 12 residues long. Germline CDR1 SQVTM, CDR2 ANQGSEA. In DNA form, the CDR3 reads TGCGGCGTTGGCGGTGGGGTATATGGCTACACCTTC. It yields the protein CGVGGGVYGYTF.

This clonotype was seen only a few times. This rearrangement joins TRBV2 to TRBJ2-7, with D perhaps matching TRBD1 or TRBD2 (5 bases each). CDR1 and CDR2 from the germline V gene are SNHLY and FYNNEI. With 4 bases removed from V and 6 bases from J, the gap between germline ends came to 16 bases. This CDR3 is built from 14 residues. The CDR3 DNA follows: TGTGCCAGCAGTGTTTGGGTTGGGGGACGCGAGCAGTACTTC. This translates into CASSVWVGGREQYF.

The rearrangement joins TRBV12-2 to TRBJ1-2; TRBD1 was called by the table and not checked on the DNA. TRBV12-2 is classified as a pseudogene. The CDR3 consists of 18 residues. The CDR3 here is CASRPPTRTGLNFYGYTF. In nucleotides, the CDR3 is TGTGCAAGTCGCCCGCCTACTCGGACAGGACTAAACTTCTATGGCTACACCTTC.

In this sample, this clonotype turned up a few times. V usage is TRBV9 and J usage is TRBJ2-4; possible D gene TRBD1, 6 bases. Judging by the DNA end, TRBJ2-5 fits better; the J call may be wrong. There are 16 residues in the CDR3. Germline assignment: CDR1 SGDLS and CDR2 YYNGEE. The DNA for the CDR3 is TGTGCCAGCAGCGTAGCGGCACGAGGGGGACAAGAGACCCAGTACTTC. Translating it yields CASSVAARGGQETQYF.

Ten or more counts support this clonotype. V is TRBV2 and J is TRBJ1-1; 10 bases agree with TRBD1. Germline V gene sequence: CDR1 SNHLY, CDR2 FYNNEI. The CDR3 runs to 14 residues. Trimming cost V 5 bases and J 7 bases; bases outside gene matches: 7. The CDR3 loop is CASSRQGALNEAFF. The CDR3 bases are TGTGCCAGCAGTCGACAGGGGGCCTTAAATGAAGCTTTCTTT.

The chain combines TRBV2 with TRBJ1-4; D unclear. This CDR3 is 16 amino acids long. Germline-derived CDR1 and CDR2 are SNHLY and FYNNEI. Trimming took off 4 bases at V and 2 bases at J, with 14 bases between the two ends. The CDR3 DNA sequence: TGTGCCAGCAGTGGTGAACGGAGAGGGACTAATGAAAAACTGTTTTTT. Its translation is CASSGERRGTNEKLFF.

In this sample, this clonotype turned up a few times. The CDR3 bases are TGTGCCAGCAGCCCCGTGGTTACAGATACGCAGTATTTT. It yields the protein CASSPVVTDTQYF. This rearrangement joins TRBV7-2 to TRBJ2-3; D not resolved. Trimming stripped 5 bases from V and 3 bases from J, with 9 bases between. This CDR3 has 13 amino acids. Germline V lookup: CDR1 SGHTA, CDR2 FQGNSA.